This entry is about one T cell receptor (beta chain). Deletions cut 4 bases from V and 2 bases from J, with 10 bases between. The CDR3 spans 13 residues. CDR1 is SGHRS and CDR2 is YFSETQ in the germline V gene. The data originate from a study of blood T cell repertoires in COVID-19. Original processing methods: Estimated nucleated cell counts came from reference gene primer amplification. Clones were read by immunoSEQ multiplex PCR, and TCRdb kept only the in-frame ones, dropping some. The V and J calls and clone size are taken from that table; D and trimming were inferred from the DNA. In the table there are some 50,000 clones, under 85% of which are singletons.

Source material: peripheral blood. The genes are TRBV5-1 and TRBJ2-7; D unclear. This TCR derives from a man older than 75 in a cohort sampled during active COVID-19. DNA of the CDR3: TGCGCCAGCAGCGTCGCAGACACCTACGAGCAGTACTTC. Its translation: CASSVADTYEQYF.